The sequence of this T cell receptor beta chain was determined in a study of CD8 T cells in ankylosing spondylitis. Overall study findings and caveats: Typical of ankylosing spondylitis blood, it appeared, was a TCR beta motif of under 10 highly homologous variants. Reported data indicate significant enrichment of disease-linked clones within matched ankylosing spondylitis synovial fluid. Previous work reported some of these motif variants in the synovial fluid and blood of reactive arthritis.

Comments on this clonotype: The antigen is not known.

In TCRdb, the 5' RACE reads were re-called with MiXCR into one record per CDR3 protein. In the table there are 700,000 to 1,000,000 distinct CDR3 sequences, 12% of which are singletons. V dropped 8 bases and J dropped 0; count of bases not matched to a gene: 4. CDR3 size: 15 residues. Germline V gives CDR1 MNHNS, CDR2 SASEGT. The TCR sequence derives from a male donor with ankylosing spondylitis. The V call is TRBV6-1, the J call TRBJ2-1; 10 nucleotides line up with TRBD2. Input material: blood, either unsorted or a sorted T cell fraction (not recorded which). CDR3 DNA sequence: TGTGCCAGCCTCAGGACTAGCGGCTCCTACAATGAGCAGTTCTTC. Protein sequence: CASLRTSGSYNEQFF.